The subject of this entry is one TCR beta chain. Germline V gene lookup returns CDR1 KGHSY and CDR2 FQNENV. Trimming at V came to 0 bases and at J to 4 bases, leaving 0 bases not matched to a gene. The CDR3 runs to 15 residues. Time point indicated: baseline pretreatment blood. Specified treatment: 15 Gy SBRT to primary tumor, nephrectomy 4 weeks later. Blood was sampled at baseline, 2 weeks and 4 weeks after SBRT. This record belongs to a study of radiation and T cells in renal cell carcinoma. TCRdb's copy holds only in-frame clones and misses some; the assay was immunoSEQ multiplex PCR. Among 150,000 or so clones listed, about 87% were seen once.

The sequence derives from a woman between 70 and 85 years old with renal cell carcinoma. This chain joins TRBV16 and TRBJ1-5; 10 nucleotides match TRBD1. This specimen was blood, taken from a patient whose treatment included radiotherapy and nephrectomy. The CDR3 here is CASSQSGQGNQPQHF. The CDR3 nucleotides read TGTGCCAGCAGCCAATCGGGACAGGGGAATCAGCCCCAGCATTTT.